The clone carrying this T cell receptor (beta chain) was found a few times. Antigen: not known. The data originate from a study of cytomegalovirus exposure and HLA in healthy donors. About the research overall: Most genotyped donors, approximately 77% of 350 to 500, had Caucasian-associated genetic ancestry.

The PCR contained 60 Vbeta and 13 Jbeta primers. Data came from immunoSEQ multiplex PCR; TCRdb stores just in-frame clones and leaves some out. The table lists tens of thousands of clones, under 85% of them singletons. CDR3 length: 15 amino acids. Germline V gene lookup returns CDR1 MNHEY and CDR2 SMNVEV (reference sequence). The V end was cut by 5 bases, the J end by 5 bases, with 18 bases between. The study's findings and limits: Despite most TCR sequences being rare, some public TCRs occurred in many donors. Researchers catalogued 164 TCR beta chains as cytomegalovirus-associated.

The TCR was taken from a young man in good health and CMV-seronegative. The J gene is TRBJ1-2, the V gene TRBV27; D ambiguous. Sequenced sample: PBMCs. CDR3: CASSPTTLRIYGYTF. The CDR3 DNA reads TGTGCCAGCAGTCCCACCACACTGCGGATTTATGGCTACACCTTC.